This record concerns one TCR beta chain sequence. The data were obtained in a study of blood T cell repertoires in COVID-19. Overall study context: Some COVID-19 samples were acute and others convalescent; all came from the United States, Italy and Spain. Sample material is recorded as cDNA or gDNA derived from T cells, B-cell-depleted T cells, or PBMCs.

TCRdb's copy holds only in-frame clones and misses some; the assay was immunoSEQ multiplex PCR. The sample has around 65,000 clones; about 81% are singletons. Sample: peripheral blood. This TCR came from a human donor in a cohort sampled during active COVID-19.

The CDR3 region has the DNA TGCAGCGGTGGTCCGGGGTTCGGGCAAGAGACCCAGTACTTC. This translates into CSGGPGFGQETQYF. The chain employs TRBV29-1 and TRBJ2-5; D possibly corresponds to TRBD2 (5 bases). This CDR3 is built from 14 residues. V lost 7 bases, J lost 2 bases, and 17 bases lay in between. Germline-derived CDR1 and CDR2 are SQVTM and ANQGSEA.